This T cell receptor (beta chain) was observed in a study of cytotoxic CD8 clonotypes in ibrutinib-treated CLL. In the study overall: Investigators reported about 24 partial and 2 complete responses; after median 68 months, roughly 15 patients remained remitted and approximately twelve progressed. It was after a median roughly 13 months of treatment, range 6 to 36, that response samples were taken.

CDR1 SGHDT and CDR2 YYEEEE come from the germline V gene. V was cut by 2 bases and J by 7 bases, with 18 bases left in between. The CDR3 is 15 residues long. Assay: immunoSEQ multiplex PCR; the TCRdb copy retains only in-frame clones and omits some. The table shows approximately 300,000 clones, with roughly 85% occurring only once. Regarding this clone: Antigen unknown.

The study, taken as a whole, reports: Baseline levels were approached again at progression, after clonality had risen at ibrutinib response.

For TCR beta libraries, 1.5 to 2 micrograms of genomic DNA were obtained from cryopreserved PBMCs. The clonotype comes from a human donor with chronic lymphocytic leukemia. The chain has TRBV5-6 and TRBJ1-2, with D possibly matching TRBD1 (6 bases). The sequenced sample was PBMCs, obtained before ibrutinib treatment. The CDR3 bases are TGTGCCAGCAGCTTAGGCCGGGACATAGCTTTTGGCTACACCTTC. It specifies CASSLGRDIAFGYTF.